One and the same sample provided the 3 T cell receptor beta chains below, sequenced in a study of radiotherapy plus CTLA-4 blockade in lung cancer. TCRdb's copy holds only in-frame clones and misses some; the assay was immunoSEQ multiplex PCR. The sample lists around 90,000 clones; around 86% were seen once. Sequences were derived from peripheral blood, sampled from a patient treated with radiotherapy plus ipilimumab. These receptor sequences come from a human donor with non-small cell lung cancer that progressed on radiotherapy plus ipilimumab.

The gene calls are TRBV7-2 and TRBJ1-3, with D hard to call. This CDR3 comprises 15 residues. Germline CDR1 reads SGHTA; CDR2 reads FQGNSA. Trimming left V 2 bases short and J 0 bases short, with 8 bases between. The DNA of the CDR3 is TGTGCCAGCAGCTTAAGTGTTAACTCTGGAAACACCATATATTTT. This encodes CASSLSVNSGNTIYF.

The chain recombines TRBV7-3 with TRBJ1-1, with D tentatively TRBD1 (6 bases). This CDR3 spans 15 amino acids. Trimming took 2 bases from V and 5 from J, leaving 15 bases between them. Germline assignment: CDR1 SGHTA and CDR2 FQGTGA. In nucleotides, the CDR3 is TGTGCCAGCAGCTTATTGGAACAGGGTTGGACTGAAGCTTTCTTT. Amino acids: CASSLLEQGWTEAFF.

The genes are TRBV6-1 and TRBJ2-1; D gene unclear. Looked up from germline, CDR1 is MNHNS and CDR2 is SASEGT. V was cut by 7 bases and J by 8 bases, with 18 bases left in between. This CDR3 has 14 amino acids. This CDR3 is CASNVTPRSDEQFF. The CDR3 DNA reads TGTGCCAGCAACGTGACACCGCGGAGCGATGAGCAGTTCTTC.